Reported below is one T cell receptor beta chain. What it binds is not known. The record originates from a study of OX40 agonist ivuxolimab in advanced cancers. The overall study: Patients were given ivuxolimab, an antibody that agonizes OX40 (CD134). Study conclusions and caveats: Dosing at 0.1 to 3.0 mg/kg was accompanied by clonal expansion of CD4+ and CD8+ blood T cells by week 6. Fewer expanded clones were found on average in CD4+ than in CD8+ T cells.

TCRdb's copy holds only in-frame clones and misses some; the assay was immunoSEQ multiplex PCR. The table shows 55,000 to 70,000 clones, with roughly nine tenths occurring only once. Systemic immunosuppression or autoimmune disease history was grounds to exclude patients. The V and J ends lost 4 bases and 3 bases, in that order; junction bases with no gene match: 15. There are 17 residues in the CDR3. Germline CDR1 reads SGHRS; CDR2 reads YFSETQ. The TCR sequence derives from an adult with an advanced solid tumor such as melanoma, head and neck, liver or kidney cancer. The source material was CD4+ or CD8+ T cells sorted from blood, sampled in a trial of the OX40 agonist ivuxolimab. The rearrangement links TRBV5-1 to TRBJ1-1, with TRBD1 matching 7 bases. CDR3 sequence reads: CASSQGTAGMMDTEAFF. In DNA, the CDR3 is TGCGCCAGCAGCCAGGGGACAGCTGGAATGATGGACACTGAAGCTTTCTTT.